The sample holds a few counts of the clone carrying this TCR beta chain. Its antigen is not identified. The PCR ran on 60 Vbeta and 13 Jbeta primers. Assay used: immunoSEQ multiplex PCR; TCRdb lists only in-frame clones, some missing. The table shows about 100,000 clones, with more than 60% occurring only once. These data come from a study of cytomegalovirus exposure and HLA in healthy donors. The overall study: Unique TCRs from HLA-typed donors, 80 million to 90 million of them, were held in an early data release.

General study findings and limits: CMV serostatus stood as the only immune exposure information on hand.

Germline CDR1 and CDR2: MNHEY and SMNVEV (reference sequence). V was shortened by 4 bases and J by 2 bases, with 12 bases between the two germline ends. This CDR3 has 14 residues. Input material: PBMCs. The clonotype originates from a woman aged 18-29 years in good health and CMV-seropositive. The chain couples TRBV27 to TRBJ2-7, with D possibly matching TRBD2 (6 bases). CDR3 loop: CASSSGLETYEQYF. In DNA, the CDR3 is TGTGCCAGCAGTTCGGGACTCGAGACCTACGAGCAGTACTTC.